This T cell receptor (beta chain) was obtained from a study of T cells in Graves' hyperthyroidism and ophthalmopathy. Study-level background: Peripheral blood specimens were obtained at initial diagnosis, prior to any treatment.

Losses at the gene ends were 6 bases for V and 0 bases for J; bases not matched to a gene: 7. Per germline, CDR1 DFQATT and CDR2 SNEGSKA (reference sequence). The CDR3 contains 14 residues. Hyperthyroidism, newly diagnosed and lasting under 2 months, affected patients aged 18 to 65. It was RNA transcripts that yielded the amplified TCR beta CDR3 regions. TCR CDR3 regions were first amplified by RT-PCR with HTBI primers. TCRdb re-analysed the multiplex PCR reads in MiXCR, keeping a single row per CDR3 protein. The sample contains 400,000 to 550,000 distinct CDR3 sequences, approximately 14% of which appear only once. This clonotype has a count of ten or more.

The source of this sequence is a woman aged 18 to 35 with Graves' hyperthyroidism. This chain joins TRBV20-1 and TRBJ2-5; TRBD2 aligns across 7 bases. The material sequenced was blood. The CDR3 bases are TGCAGTGCCCTTCGGGCGGGAGACCAAGAGACCCAGTACTTC. This translates into CSALRAGDQETQYF.